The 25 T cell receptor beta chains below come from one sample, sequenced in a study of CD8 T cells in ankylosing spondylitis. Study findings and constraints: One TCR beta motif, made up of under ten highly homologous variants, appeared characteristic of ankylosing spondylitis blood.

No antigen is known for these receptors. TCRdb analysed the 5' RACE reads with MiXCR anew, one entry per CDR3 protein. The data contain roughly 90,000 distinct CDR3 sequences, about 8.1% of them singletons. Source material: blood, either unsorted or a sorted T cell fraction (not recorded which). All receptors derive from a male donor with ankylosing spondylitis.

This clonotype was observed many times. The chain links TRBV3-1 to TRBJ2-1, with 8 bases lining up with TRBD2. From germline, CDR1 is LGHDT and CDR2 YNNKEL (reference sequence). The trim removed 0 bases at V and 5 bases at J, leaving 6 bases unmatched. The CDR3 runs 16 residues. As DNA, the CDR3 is TGTGCCAGCAGCCAAGATTTCGGGAGGGCCGACAATGAGCAGTTCTTC. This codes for CASSQDFGRADNEQFF.

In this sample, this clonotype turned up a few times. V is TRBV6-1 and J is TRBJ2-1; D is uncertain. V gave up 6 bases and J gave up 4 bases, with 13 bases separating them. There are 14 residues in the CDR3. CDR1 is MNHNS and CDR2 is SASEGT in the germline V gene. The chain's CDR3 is CASSPGQAYNEQFF. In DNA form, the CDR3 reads TGTGCCAGCAGCCCCGGGCAGGCTTACAATGAGCAGTTCTTC.

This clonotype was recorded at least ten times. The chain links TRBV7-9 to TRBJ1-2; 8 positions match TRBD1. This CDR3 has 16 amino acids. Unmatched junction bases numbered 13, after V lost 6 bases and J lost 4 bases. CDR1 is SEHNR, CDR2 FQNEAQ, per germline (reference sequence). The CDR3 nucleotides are TGTGCCAGCAGTTCAGATGGACAGGGCGCTACCTATGGCTACACCTTC. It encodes CASSSDGQGATYGYTF.

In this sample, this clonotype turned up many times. The chain's CDR3 is CAISPEGSYQPQHF. As DNA, the CDR3 is TGTGCCATCAGCCCCGAGGGGAGCTATCAGCCCCAGCATTTT. The rearrangement uses TRBV10-3 and TRBJ1-5; perhaps TRBD1 as D (5 bases). Deletions cut 6 bases from V and 5 bases from J, with 14 bases between. The CDR3 totals 14 residues. From germline, CDR1 is ENHRY and CDR2 SYGVKD.

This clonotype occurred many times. For the CDR3, the DNA is TGTGCCAGCAGTTTAGGTCTAGCGTTTCGCGAGCAGTACTTC. This gives the protein CASSLGLAFREQYF. The genes are TRBV12-3 or TRBV12-4 and TRBJ2-7; tentative D call: TRBD2 (6 bases). Trimming took off 1 base at V and 6 bases at J, with 13 bases between the two ends. The length of the CDR3 is 14 residues.

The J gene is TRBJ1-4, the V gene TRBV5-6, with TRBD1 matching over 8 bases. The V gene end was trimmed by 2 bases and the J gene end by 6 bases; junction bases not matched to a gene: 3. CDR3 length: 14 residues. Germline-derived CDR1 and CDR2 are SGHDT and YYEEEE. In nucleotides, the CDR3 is TGTGCCAGCAGCTTTGGGACAGGCCATGAAAAACTGTTTTTT. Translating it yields CASSFGTGHEKLFF.

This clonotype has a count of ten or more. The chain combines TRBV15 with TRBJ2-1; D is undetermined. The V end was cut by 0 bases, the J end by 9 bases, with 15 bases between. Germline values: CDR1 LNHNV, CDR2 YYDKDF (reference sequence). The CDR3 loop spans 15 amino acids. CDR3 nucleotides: TGTGCCACCAGCAGAGACCTAGGGTTGTCCCTTGAGCAGTTCTTC. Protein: CATSRDLGLSLEQFF.

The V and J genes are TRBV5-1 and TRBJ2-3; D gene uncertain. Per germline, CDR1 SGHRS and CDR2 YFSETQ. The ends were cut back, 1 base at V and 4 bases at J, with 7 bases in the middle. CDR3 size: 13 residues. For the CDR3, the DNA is TGCGCCAGCAGCTTGTCGGGTCCAGATACGCAGTATTTT. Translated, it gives CASSLSGPDTQYF.

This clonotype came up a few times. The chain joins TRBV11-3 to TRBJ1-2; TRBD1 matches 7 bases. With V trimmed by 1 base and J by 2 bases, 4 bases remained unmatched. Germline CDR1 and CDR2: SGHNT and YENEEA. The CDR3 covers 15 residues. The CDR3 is CASSLAGTENYGYTF. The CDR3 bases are TGTGCCAGCAGCTTAGCCGGGACAGAAAACTATGGCTACACCTTC.

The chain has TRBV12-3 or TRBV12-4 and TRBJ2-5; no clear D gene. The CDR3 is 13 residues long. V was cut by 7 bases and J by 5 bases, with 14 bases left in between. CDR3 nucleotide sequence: TGTGCCAGCACCGAGAGGTTCGGGGAGACCCAGTACTTC. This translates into CASTERFGETQYF.

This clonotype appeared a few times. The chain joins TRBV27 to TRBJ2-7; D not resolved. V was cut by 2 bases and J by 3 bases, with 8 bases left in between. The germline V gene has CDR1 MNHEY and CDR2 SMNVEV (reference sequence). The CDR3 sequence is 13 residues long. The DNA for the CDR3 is TGTGCCAGCAGTTTAAACCCCCACTACGAGCAGTACGTC. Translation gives CASSLNPHYEQYV.

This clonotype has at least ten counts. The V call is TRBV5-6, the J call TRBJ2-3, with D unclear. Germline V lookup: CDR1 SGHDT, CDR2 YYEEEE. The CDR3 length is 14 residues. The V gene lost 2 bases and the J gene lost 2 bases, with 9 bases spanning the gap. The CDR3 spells CASSFTGYTDTQYF. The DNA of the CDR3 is TGTGCCAGCAGCTTTACTGGTTACACAGATACGCAGTATTTT.

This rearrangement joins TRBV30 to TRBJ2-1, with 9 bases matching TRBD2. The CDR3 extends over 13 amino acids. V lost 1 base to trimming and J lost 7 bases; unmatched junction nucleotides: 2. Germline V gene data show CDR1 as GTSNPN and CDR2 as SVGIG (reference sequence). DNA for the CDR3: TGTGCCTGGAGTGGCGGGAGGGGAAATGAGCAGTTCTTC. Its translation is CAWSGGRGNEQFF.

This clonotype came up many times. In DNA form, the CDR3 reads TGCAGCGTTGTCCTAGCGCGCACCGGGGAGCTGTTTTTT. Translated, it gives CSVVLARTGELFF. The chain joins TRBV29-1 to TRBJ2-2; weak D call: TRBD2 (6 bases). In germline, CDR1 is SQVTM, CDR2 ANQGSEA. The CDR3 runs to 13 residues. Trimming cost V 4 bases and J 4 bases, with 10 bases left between them.

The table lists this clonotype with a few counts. CDR3 bases: TGTGCCAGCAGCCCCGACGGAGATAACACTGAAGCTTTCTTT. Its protein is CASSPDGDNTEAFF. This rearrangement joins TRBV5-6 to TRBJ1-1; D is unresolved. Germline-derived CDR1 and CDR2 are SGHDT and YYEEEE. The ends were cut back, 4 bases at V and 2 bases at J, with 12 bases in the middle. This CDR3 has 14 amino acids.

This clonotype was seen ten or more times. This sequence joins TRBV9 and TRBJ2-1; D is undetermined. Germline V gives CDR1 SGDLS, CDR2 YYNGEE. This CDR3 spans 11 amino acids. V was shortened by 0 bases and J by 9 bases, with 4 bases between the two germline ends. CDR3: CASSVEGEQFF. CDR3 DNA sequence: TGTGCCAGCAGCGTAGAGGGTGAGCAGTTCTTC.

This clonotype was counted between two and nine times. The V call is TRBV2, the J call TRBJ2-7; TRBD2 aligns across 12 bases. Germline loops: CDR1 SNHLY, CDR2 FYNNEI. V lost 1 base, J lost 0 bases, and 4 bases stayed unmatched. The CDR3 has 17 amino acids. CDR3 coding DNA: TGTGCCAGCAGTGAAGGACTAGCGGGGGAGAGCTCCTACGAGCAGTACGTC. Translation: CASSEGLAGESSYEQYV.

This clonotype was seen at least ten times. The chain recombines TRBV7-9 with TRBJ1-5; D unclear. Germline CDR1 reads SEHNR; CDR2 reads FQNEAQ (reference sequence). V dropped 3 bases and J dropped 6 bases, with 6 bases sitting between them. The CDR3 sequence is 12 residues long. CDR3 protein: CASSLKTQPQHF. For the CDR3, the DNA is TGTGCCAGCAGCTTGAAAACTCAGCCCCAGCATTTT.

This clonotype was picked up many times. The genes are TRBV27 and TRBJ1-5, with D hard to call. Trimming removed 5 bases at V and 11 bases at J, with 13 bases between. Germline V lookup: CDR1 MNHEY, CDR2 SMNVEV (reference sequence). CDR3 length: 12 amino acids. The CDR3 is CASSLPGGTQHF. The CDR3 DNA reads TGTGCCAGCAGTCTCCCCGGAGGCACCCAGCATTTT.

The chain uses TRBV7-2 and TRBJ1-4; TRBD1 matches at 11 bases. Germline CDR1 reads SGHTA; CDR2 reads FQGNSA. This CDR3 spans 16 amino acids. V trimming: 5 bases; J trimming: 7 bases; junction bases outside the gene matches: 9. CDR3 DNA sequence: TGTGCCAGCAGCCCGGCGGACAGGGGGCCCGGTGAAAAACTGTTTTTT. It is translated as CASSPADRGPGEKLFF.

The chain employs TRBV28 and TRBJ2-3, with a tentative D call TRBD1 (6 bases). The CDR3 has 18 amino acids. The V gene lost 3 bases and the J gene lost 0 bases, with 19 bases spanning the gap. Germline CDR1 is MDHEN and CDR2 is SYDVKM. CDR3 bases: TGTGCCAGCAGTTTCTCTTCGATAGGGACATTAAGCACAGATACGCAGTATTTT. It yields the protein CASSFSSIGTLSTDTQYF.

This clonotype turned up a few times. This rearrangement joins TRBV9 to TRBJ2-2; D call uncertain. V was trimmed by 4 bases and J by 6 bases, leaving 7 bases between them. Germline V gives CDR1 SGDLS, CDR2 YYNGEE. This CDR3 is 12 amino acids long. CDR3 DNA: TGTGCCAGCAGCCCGAATGCCGGGGAGCTGTTTTTT. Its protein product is CASSPNAGELFF. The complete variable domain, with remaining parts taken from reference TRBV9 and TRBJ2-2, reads DSGVTQTPKHLITATGQRVTLRCSPRSGDLSVYWYQQSLDQGLQFLIQYYNGEERAKGNILERFSAQQFPDLHSELNLSSLELGDSALYFCASSPNAGELFFGEGSRLTVL.

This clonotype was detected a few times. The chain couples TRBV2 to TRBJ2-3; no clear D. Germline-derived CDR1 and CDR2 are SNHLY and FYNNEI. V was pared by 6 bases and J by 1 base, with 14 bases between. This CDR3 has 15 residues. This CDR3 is CASSKGVSGTDTQYF. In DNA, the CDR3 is TGTGCCAGCAGCAAAGGAGTGAGTGGCACAGATACGCAGTATTTT.

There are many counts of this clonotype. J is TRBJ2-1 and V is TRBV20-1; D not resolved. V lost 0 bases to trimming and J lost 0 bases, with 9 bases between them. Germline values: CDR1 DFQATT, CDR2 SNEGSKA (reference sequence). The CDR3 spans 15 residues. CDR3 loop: CSARDDVFSYNEQFF. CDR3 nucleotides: TGCAGTGCTAGAGATGACGTGTTCTCCTACAATGAGCAGTTCTTC.

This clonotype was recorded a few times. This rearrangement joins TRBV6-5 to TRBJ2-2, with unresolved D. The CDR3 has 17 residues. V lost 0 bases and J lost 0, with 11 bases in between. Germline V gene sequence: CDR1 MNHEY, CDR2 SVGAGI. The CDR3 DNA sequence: TGTGCCAGCAGTTACTCGGATGCCCAGTCGAACACCGGGGAGCTGTTTTTT. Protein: CASSYSDAQSNTGELFF.